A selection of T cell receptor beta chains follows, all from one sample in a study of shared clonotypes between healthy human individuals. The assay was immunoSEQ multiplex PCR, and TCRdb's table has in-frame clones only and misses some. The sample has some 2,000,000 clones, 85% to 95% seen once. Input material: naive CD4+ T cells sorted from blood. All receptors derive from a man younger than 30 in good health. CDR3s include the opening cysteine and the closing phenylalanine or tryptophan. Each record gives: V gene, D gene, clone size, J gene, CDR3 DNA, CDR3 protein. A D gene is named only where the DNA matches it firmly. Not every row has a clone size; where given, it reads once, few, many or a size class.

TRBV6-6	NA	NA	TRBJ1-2	TGTGCCAGCAGTTACGCAGGGGCGAACTATGGCTACACCTTC	CASSYAGANYGYTF
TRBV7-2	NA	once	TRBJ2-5	TGTGCCAGCAGCTTAAGGTCGGCCGAGACCCAGTACTTC	CASSLRSAETQYF
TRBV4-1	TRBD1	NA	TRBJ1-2	TGCGCCAGCAGACCTGGACAGGGCTCATCTAACTATGGCTACACCTTC	CASRPGQGSSNYGYTF
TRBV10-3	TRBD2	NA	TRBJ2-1	TGTGCCATCGGACTAGCCTTAGGGAATGAGCAGTTCTTC	CAIGLALGNEQFF
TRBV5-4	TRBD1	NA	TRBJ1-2	TGTGCCAGCAGGATGAGTGGGACAGCAGCATATGGCTACACCTTC	CASRMSGTAAYGYTF
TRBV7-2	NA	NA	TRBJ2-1	TGTGCCAGCAGCCCAACAGGGAGCATGTACAATGAGCAGTTCTTC	CASSPTGSMYNEQFF
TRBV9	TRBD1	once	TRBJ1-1	TGTGCCAGCAGCGCCGGACAGGGGTGGACTGAAGCTTTCTTT	CASSAGQGWTEAFF
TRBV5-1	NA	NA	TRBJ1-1	TGCGCCAGCAGCTTTGAGACTCTGGGGACCCTGAACACTGAAGCTTTCTTT	CASSFETLGTLNTEAFF
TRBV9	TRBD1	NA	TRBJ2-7	TGTGCCAGCAGCGGGACAGGCTCCCCCTACGAGCAGTACTTC	CASSGTGSPYEQYF
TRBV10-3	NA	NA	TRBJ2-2	TGTGCCATCAGTGAGGAAGGGGCAGGGACCGGGGAGCTGTTTTTT	CAISEEGAGTGELFF
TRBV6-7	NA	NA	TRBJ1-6	TGTGCCAGCAGTTACTCGATCTGGACCTCACTGGGGGTTGCACCCCTCCACTTT	CASSYSIWTSLGVAPLHF
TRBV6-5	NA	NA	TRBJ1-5	TGTGCCAGCAGTTACGGGTCAGGTCAGCCCCAGCATTTT	CASSYGSGQPQHF
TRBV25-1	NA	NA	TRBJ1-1	TGTGCCAGCAGTGGAACCGGGGGCACTGAAGCTTTCTTT	CASSGTGGTEAFF
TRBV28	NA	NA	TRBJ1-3	TGTGCCAGCAGCCCTCCCCCGGGGTCTGGAAACACCATATATTTT	CASSPPPGSGNTIYF
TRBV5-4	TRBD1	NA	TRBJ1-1	TGTGCCAGCAGCAGGCCGGAGACAGGGGGTGGGAACACTGAAGCTTTCTTT	CASSRPETGGGNTEAFF
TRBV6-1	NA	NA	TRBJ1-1	TGTGCCAGCTCTAGGGCGGAGAACACTGAAGCTTTCTTT	CASSRAENTEAFF
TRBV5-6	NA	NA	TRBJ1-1	TGTGCCAGCAGCTTCAGGGGCGCGGGAACTGAAGCTTTCTTT	CASSFRGAGTEAFF
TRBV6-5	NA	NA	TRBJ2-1	TGTGCCAGCAGTTACTCGAGTAGCGGCAATGAGCAGTTCTTC	CASSYSSSGNEQFF
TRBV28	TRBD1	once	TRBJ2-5	TGTGCCAGCAGTTTGGATACAGGGGGCGTTAGGCGAGAGACCCAGTACTTC	CASSLDTGGVRRETQYF
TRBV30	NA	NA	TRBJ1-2	TGTGCCTGGAGTGTACGGGGGGGAGCGAACTATGGCTACACCTTC	CAWSVRGGANYGYTF
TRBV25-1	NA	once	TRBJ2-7	TGTGCCAGCAGTGAAGTTGGGTACGAGCAGTACTTC	CASSEVGYEQYF
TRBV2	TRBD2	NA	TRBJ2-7	TGTGCCAGCCGTGTCTTCGGGAGGTACGAGCAGTACTTC	CASRVFGRYEQYF
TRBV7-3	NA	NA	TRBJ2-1	TGTGCCAGCAGCTCCTTGGGAAGCTCCTACAATGAGCAGTTCTTC	CASSSLGSSYNEQFF
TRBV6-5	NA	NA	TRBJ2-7	TGTGCCAGCAGGGGGGGTTGGGGCTCCTACGAGCAGTACTTC	CASRGGWGSYEQYF
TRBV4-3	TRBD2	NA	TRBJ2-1	TGCGCCAGCAGCCAAGATAGTAGCGGGAGGTTCGGAAATGAGCAGTTCTTC	CASSQDSSGRFGNEQFF
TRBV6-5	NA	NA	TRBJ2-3	TGTGCCAGCAGGAGGGATAAAGGGAGCACAGATACGCAGTATTTT	CASRRDKGSTDTQYF
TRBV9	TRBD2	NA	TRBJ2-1	TGTGCCAGCAGCGAGGGGATAAATGGCGGGAGTAAGTCCTACAATGAGCAGTTCTTC	CASSEGINGGSKSYNEQFF
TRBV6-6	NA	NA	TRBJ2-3	TGTGCCACCGTCCGACAGGAGTCTAGCACAGATACGCAGTATTTT	CATVRQESSTDTQYF
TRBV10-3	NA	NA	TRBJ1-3	TGTGCCATCCGGGACACCCAAAGAAACACCATATATTTT	CAIRDTQRNTIYF
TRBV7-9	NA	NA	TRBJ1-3	TGTGCCAGCAGCTTATCTCGGCTCTCTGGAAACACCATATATTTT	CASSLSRLSGNTIYF
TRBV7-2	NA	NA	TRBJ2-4	TGTGCCAGCAGCTTTGGGGGATCGGAAAACATTCAGTACTTC	CASSFGGSENIQYF
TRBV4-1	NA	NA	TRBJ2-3	TGCGCCAGCAGCTTTGGTCCCTTTGAAATCACAGATACGCAGTATTTT	CASSFGPFEITDTQYF
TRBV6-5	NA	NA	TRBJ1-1	TGTGCCAGCAGTTACCGGCAGGTGAATCCTGAAGCTTTCTTT	CASSYRQVNPEAFF
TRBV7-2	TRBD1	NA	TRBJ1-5	TGTGCCAGCAGCTTAGACAGGGGAGGTGACTTGGGCAATCAGCCCCAGCATTTT	CASSLDRGGDLGNQPQHF
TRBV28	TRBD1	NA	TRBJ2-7	TGTGCCAGCAGCAACCTCGGACAGGGGGGTTCCTACGAGCAGTACTTC	CASSNLGQGGSYEQYF
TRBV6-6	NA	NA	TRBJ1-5	TGTGCCAGCAAGGTTAGCAATCAGCCCCAGCATTTT	CASKVSNQPQHF
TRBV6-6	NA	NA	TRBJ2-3	TGTGCCAGCGGTTGGGGAACAGATACGCAGTATTTT	CASGWGTDTQYF
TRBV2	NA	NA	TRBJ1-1	TGTGCCAGCAGTCAGGTAGAGGGCACTGAAGCTTTCTTT	CASSQVEGTEAFF
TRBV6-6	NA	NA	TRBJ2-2	TGTGCCAGCAGTTTGGAGGGGGCCTTCACCGGGGAGCTGTTTTTT	CASSLEGAFTGELFF
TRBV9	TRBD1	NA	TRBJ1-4	TGTGCCAGCAGCGCGGACAGGGGAGGTGAAAAACTGTTTTTT	CASSADRGGEKLFF
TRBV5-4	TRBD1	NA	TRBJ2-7	TGTGCCAGCAGCTGGGGACAGGGGGCCTACGAGCAGTACTTC	CASSWGQGAYEQYF
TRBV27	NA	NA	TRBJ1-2	TGTGCCAGCAGTTTCCGGGACCGACCTGTCTATGGCTACACCTTC	CASSFRDRPVYGYTF
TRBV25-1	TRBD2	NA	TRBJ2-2	TGTGCCAGCAGTGAATTGGGCGGGAGTCACACCGGGGAGCTGTTTTTT	CASSELGGSHTGELFF
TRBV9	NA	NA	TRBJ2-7	TGTGCCAGCAGCGTAGGGGGGACTCCCGGTAACTACGAGCAGTACTTC	CASSVGGTPGNYEQYF
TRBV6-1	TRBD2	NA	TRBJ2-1	TGTGCCAGCAGTGTCGCGACTAGCGGATCCTACAATGAGCAGTTCTTC	CASSVATSGSYNEQFF
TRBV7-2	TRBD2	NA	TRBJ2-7	TGTGCCAGCAGCTCTCAGGGGACTAGCGGCTACGAGCAGTACTTC	CASSSQGTSGYEQYF
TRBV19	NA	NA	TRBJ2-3	TGTGCCAGTAGTTTTACAGGGCTGGCAACAGATACGCAGTATTTT	CASSFTGLATDTQYF
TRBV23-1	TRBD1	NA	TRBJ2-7	TGCGCCAGCATACGGCTGGACAGGCGCTCCTACGAGCAGTACTTC	CASIRLDRRSYEQYF
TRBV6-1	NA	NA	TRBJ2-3	TGTGCCAGCAGTGGGCAGTTAACTAGCACAGATACGCAGTATTTT	CASSGQLTSTDTQYF
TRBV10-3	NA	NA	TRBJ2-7	TGTGCCATCAGTGATCTAGGGGCCGAGCAGTACTTC	CAISDLGAEQYF
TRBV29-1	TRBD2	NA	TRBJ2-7	TGCAACCTAAGTCGTCGCGGGGGTTGGTACGAGCAGTACTTC	CNLSRRGGWYEQYF
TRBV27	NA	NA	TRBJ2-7	TGTGCCAGCAGCACACAGGGTCTAGGTCCCTACGAGCAGTACTTC	CASSTQGLGPYEQYF